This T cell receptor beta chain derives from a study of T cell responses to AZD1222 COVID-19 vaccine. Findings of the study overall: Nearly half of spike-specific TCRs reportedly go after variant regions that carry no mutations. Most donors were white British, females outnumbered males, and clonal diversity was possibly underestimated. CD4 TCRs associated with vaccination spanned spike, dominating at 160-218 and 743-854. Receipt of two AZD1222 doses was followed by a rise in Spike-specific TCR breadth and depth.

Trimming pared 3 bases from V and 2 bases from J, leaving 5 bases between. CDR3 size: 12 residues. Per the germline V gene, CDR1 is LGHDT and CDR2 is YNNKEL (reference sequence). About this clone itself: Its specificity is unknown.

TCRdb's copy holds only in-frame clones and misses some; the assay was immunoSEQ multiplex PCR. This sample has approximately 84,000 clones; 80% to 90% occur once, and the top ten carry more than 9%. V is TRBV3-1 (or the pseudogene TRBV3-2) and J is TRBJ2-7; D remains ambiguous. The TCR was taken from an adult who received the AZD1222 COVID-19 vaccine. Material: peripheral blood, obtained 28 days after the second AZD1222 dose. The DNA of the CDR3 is TGTGCCAGCAGCCAGGTGACCTACGAGCAGTACTTC. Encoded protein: CASSQVTYEQYF.